Listed below are T cell receptor beta chains from one sample, sequenced in a study of OX40 agonist ivuxolimab in advanced cancers. Using immunoSEQ multiplex PCR, the repertoire was profiled, and TCRdb retains in-frame clones only, with some absent. Of 60,000 to 80,000 clones detected, approximately 80% appear once; the ten largest clones hold less than 6.5%. This material consisted of CD4+ or CD8+ T cells sorted from blood, taken in a trial of the OX40 agonist ivuxolimab. The receptors originated from an adult with an advanced solid tumor such as melanoma, head and neck, liver or kidney cancer. Both conserved end residues are part of each CDR3. Fields, in order: J gene, D gene, V gene, CDR3 DNA, CDR3 protein. D genes are given only for firm matches.

TRBJ2-1 TRBD1 TRBV13 TGTGCCAGCAGCTTAGTAGGACAGGGGCAACACAATGAGCAGTTCTTC CASSLVGQGQHNEQFF
TRBJ1-2 - TRBV18 TGTGCCAGCTCACCACCGACAGTGGGGAGGGATGGCTACACCTTC CASSPPTVGRDGYTF
TRBJ1-5 TRBD1 TRBV18 TGTGCCAGCTCACCACTCCCCGGGGCAGGGGGTAATCAGCCCCAGCATTTT CASSPLPGAGGNQPQHF
TRBJ1-2 - TRBV15 TGTGCCACCAGCAGAGATAAGGGAGGCTACACCTTC CATSRDKGGYTF
TRBJ2-1 - TRBV14 TGTGCCAGCAGCCAAGGTAGAAGCTTATACAATGAGCAGTTCTTC CASSQGRSLYNEQFF
TRBJ2-1 TRBD1 TRBV6-6 TGTGCCAGCAGTAGGGACAGGGGATCCTACAATGAGCAGTTCTTC CASSRDRGSYNEQFF
TRBJ2-5 - TRBV2 TGTGCCAGCAGTAGTCTTTCCGGGGAGACCCAGTACTTC CASSSLSGETQYF
TRBJ2-2 - TRBV21-1 TGTGCCAGCAGTCTCCTGGAGGGGGAATACACCGGGGAGCTGTTTTTT CASSLLEGEYTGELFF
TRBJ2-7 TRBD2 TRBV10-2 TGCGCCAGCAGTCCAGGGACTAGCGGACGTTACTACGAGCAGTACTTC CASSPGTSGRYYEQYF
TRBJ2-3 TRBD2 TRBV25-1 TGTGCCAGCGCTGGGAGGCGGGAGGAGGGAGATACGCAGTATTTT CASAGRREEGDTQYF
TRBJ2-5 - TRBV9 TGTGCCAGCACCTTCTCTCTAGGGGGAGGCGAGACCCAGTACTTC CASTFSLGGGETQYF
TRBJ2-3 - TRBV7-2 TGTGCCAGCAGCCGAAGGGGCCGCCCAGATACGCAGTATTTT CASSRRGRPDTQYF
TRBJ2-1 - TRBV28 TGTGCCAGCAGTTATGGGGACCCAGCCGGCAATGAGCAGTTCTTC CASSYGDPAGNEQFF
TRBJ2-1 TRBD2 TRBV7-2 TGTGCCAGCAGCCCCCGGACTAGCGGGCACAATGAGCAGTTCTTC CASSPRTSGHNEQFF
TRBJ1-2 TRBD1 TRBV6-6 TGTGCCAGCAGTTTATCCCACCCGGGACAGGGGTATGGCTACACCTTC CASSLSHPGQGYGYTF